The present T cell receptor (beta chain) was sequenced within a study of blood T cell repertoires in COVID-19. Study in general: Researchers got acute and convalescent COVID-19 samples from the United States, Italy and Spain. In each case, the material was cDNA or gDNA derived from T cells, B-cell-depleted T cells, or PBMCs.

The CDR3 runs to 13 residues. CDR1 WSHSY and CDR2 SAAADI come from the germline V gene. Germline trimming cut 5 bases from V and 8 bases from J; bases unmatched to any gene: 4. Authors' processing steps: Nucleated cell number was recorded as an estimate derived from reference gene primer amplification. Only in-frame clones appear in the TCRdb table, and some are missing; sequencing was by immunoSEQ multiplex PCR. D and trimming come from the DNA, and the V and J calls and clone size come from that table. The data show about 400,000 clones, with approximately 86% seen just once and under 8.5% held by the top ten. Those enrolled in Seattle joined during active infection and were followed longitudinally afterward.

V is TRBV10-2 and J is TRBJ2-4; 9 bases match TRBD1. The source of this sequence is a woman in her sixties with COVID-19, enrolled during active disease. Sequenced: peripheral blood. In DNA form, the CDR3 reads TGCGCCAGCAGTCGGGACAGGGAGGACATTCAGTACTTC. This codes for CASSRDREDIQYF.